The 15 T cell receptor beta chains reported below all come from one sample, sequenced in a study of cytomegalovirus exposure and HLA in healthy donors. Amplification used 60 Vbeta primers and 13 Jbeta primers. Some clones are missing from TCRdb's copy, which holds only in-frame ones; the method was immunoSEQ multiplex PCR. The table records some 120,000 clones, about 83% of them present only once. The source material was PBMCs. The origin of the receptors is a man aged 30 to 39 in good health and CMV-seronegative.

The genes are TRBV30 and TRBJ1-1; no firm D call. In germline, CDR1 is GTSNPN, CDR2 SVGIG (reference sequence). The CDR3 has 16 amino acids. Between the trimmed V and J ends, which lost 0 bases and 3 bases, there was a span of 17 bases. The CDR3 is CAWSVREVDQDTEAFF. CDR3 sequence (DNA): TGTGCCTGGAGTGTGAGGGAAGTGGACCAGGACACTGAAGCTTTCTTT.

The CDR3 is CASRTGLGGYTF. Written as DNA, the CDR3 is TGTGCCAGCAGAACCGGACTGGGTGGCTACACCTTC. The chain uses TRBV6-5 and TRBJ1-2; D not resolved. The CDR3 spans 12 residues. The germline V gene has CDR1 MNHEY and CDR2 SVGAGI. Trimming stripped 6 bases from V and 7 bases from J, with 12 bases between.

The chain combines TRBV11-2 with TRBJ2-2; possible D gene TRBD1, 5 bases. This CDR3 comprises 15 residues. CDR1 is SGHAT and CDR2 is FQNNGV in the germline V gene. The ends were cut back, 0 bases at V and 5 bases at J, with 10 bases in the middle. In nucleotides, the CDR3 is TGTGCCAGCAGCTTAGAGGGCCCAGGGACCGGGGAGCTGTTTTTT. Its protein product is CASSLEGPGTGELFF.

This clone showed up just a few times. The genes are TRBV6-5 and TRBJ1-5; possible D gene TRBD1, 5 bases. The V end lost 6 bases, the J end lost 4 bases, and 10 bases lay between the germline ends. Germline assignment: CDR1 MNHEY and CDR2 SVGAGI. This CDR3 is built from 13 residues. The CDR3 protein is CASRGQRNQPQHF. In nucleotides, the CDR3 is TGTGCCAGCAGAGGACAAAGGAATCAGCCCCAGCATTTT.

The genes are TRBV28 and TRBJ2-3; possible D gene TRBD2, 6 bases. CDR1 and CDR2 (germline): MDHEN, SYDVKM. Trimming shortened V by 8 bases and J by 7 bases, and 13 bases separated the two germline ends. This CDR3 has 12 residues. CDR3 sequence: CASLGTDNTQYF. As DNA, the CDR3 is TGTGCCAGCCTCGGGACTGATAATACGCAGTATTTT.

The chain uses TRBV13 and TRBJ1-1; D may be TRBD1 (5 bases). The germline V gene encodes CDR1 PRHDT and CDR2 FYEKMQ (reference sequence). The CDR3 extends over 15 amino acids. V lost 6 bases to trimming and J lost 7 bases, with 21 bases between them. The CDR3 coding sequence is TGTGCCAGCAGGACCGGAAGGAGGGGCAGGGTTGAAGCTTTCTTT. It codes for CASRTGRRGRVEAFF.

The chain is built from TRBV27 and TRBJ2-2; D remains ambiguous. The CDR3 has 14 amino acids. CDR1 and CDR2 (germline): MNHEY, SMNVEV (reference sequence). V was cut by 3 bases and J by 5 bases, with 10 bases left in between. The CDR3 DNA reads TGTGCCAGCAGTTTCTCAGATTCTACCGGGGAGCTGTTTTTT. It translates to CASSFSDSTGELFF.

The chain recombines TRBV5-4 with TRBJ2-2, with 7 bases lining up with TRBD2. Germline V CDR1 and CDR2: SGHNT, YYREEE (reference sequence). J gave up 2 bases and V 0 bases, and 4 bases lay outside the gene matches. CDR3 size: 16 residues. The CDR3 spells CASSLALARNTGELFF. The CDR3 coding sequence is TGTGCCAGCAGCTTGGCACTAGCGCGAAACACCGGGGAGCTGTTTTTT.

The chain uses TRBV30 and TRBJ2-4; 7 bases map to TRBD2. The CDR3 runs 17 residues. Germline V lookup: CDR1 GTSNPN, CDR2 SVGIG (reference sequence). V shed 4 bases and J 3 bases; nucleotides not matched to a gene: 15. The CDR3 here is CAWNGDLADLYKNIQYF. The CDR3 nucleotides read TGTGCCTGGAATGGGGATCTAGCGGACCTATACAAAAACATTCAGTACTTC.

The chain is built from TRBV6-1 and TRBJ2-7; weak D call: TRBD2 (6 bases). Trimming left V 2 bases short and J 0 bases short, with 11 bases between. Germline V gene lookup returns CDR1 MNHNS and CDR2 SASEGT. This CDR3 is 15 amino acids long. The CDR3: CASSELAMSSYEQYF. DNA of the CDR3: TGTGCCAGCAGTGAACTAGCGATGAGCTCCTACGAGCAGTACTTC.

The chain couples TRBV5-1 to TRBJ1-1; D unclear. The germline CDR1 and CDR2 sequences are SGHRS and YFSETQ. The CDR3 has 14 residues. The ends were cut back, 3 bases at V and 1 base at J, with 10 bases in the middle. CDR3 sequence: CASSSRHSNTEAFF. The DNA for the CDR3 is TGCGCCAGCAGCTCGCGACACTCGAACACTGAAGCTTTCTTT.

J is TRBJ1-1 and V is TRBV5-1, with 9 nucleotides matching TRBD1. This CDR3 has 14 amino acids. Germline CDR1 reads SGHRS; CDR2 reads YFSETQ. V trimming: 8 bases; J trimming: 4 bases; junction bases outside the gene matches: 9. Written as DNA, the CDR3 is TGCGCCAGTATTGCGGGACAGGGAGGCACTGAAGCTTTCTTT. Translation: CASIAGQGGTEAFF.

This clone was seen a handful of times. The rearrangement links TRBV7-8 to TRBJ1-3; 7 bases line up with TRBD1. The germline gives CDR1 SGHVS, CDR2 FQNEAQ. The CDR3 length is 15 residues. V lost 5 bases and J lost 7; bases outside the gene matches: 11. The CDR3 coding sequence is TGTGCCAGCAGCCACAGAACACAGGGGTTGAACACCATATATTTT. Translated: CASSHRTQGLNTIYF.

The sample holds a few counts of this clone. The V gene is TRBV6-1, the J gene TRBJ1-5, with 7 bases matching TRBD1. Germline lookup yields CDR1 MNHNS and CDR2 SASEGT. The length of the CDR3 is 14 residues. V gave up 6 bases and J gave up 3 bases; unmatched junction bases: 5. CDR3 coding DNA: TGTGCCAGCAGGGACAGGATGGACAATCAGCCCCAGCATTTT. It encodes CASRDRMDNQPQHF.

The CDR3 nucleotides read TGTGCCAGCAGCTTTGCAGGGACTGAAGCTTTCTTT. As protein: CASSFAGTEAFF. The chain employs TRBV11-2 and TRBJ1-1, with a weak D call TRBD1 (5 bases). The CDR3 is 12 residues long. Trimming shortened V by 3 bases and J by 5 bases, and 7 bases separated the two germline ends. Germline values: CDR1 SGHAT, CDR2 FQNNGV. The variable domain in full, completed from reference TRBV11-2 and TRBJ1-1, reads EAGVAQSPRYKIIEKRQSVAFWCNPISGHATLYWYQQILGQGPKLLIQFQNNGVVDDSQLPKDRFSAERLKGVDSTLKIQPAKLEDSAVYLCASSFAGTEAFFGQGTRLTVV.